This section outlines one TCR beta chain sequence together with its context. Which antigen it targets is not known. There are no base qualities to consult, and no much larger clone falls within one base. Library preparation used RT-PCR. Reads for this sample came from an Illumina HiSeq 2500. The raw public data were reprocessed by TCRdb itself: fastp quality trimming at Q25, MiXCR clonotype calling, in-frame beta chains only. All rows with the same CDR3 protein become a single entry with the most common DNA and genes. The sample table contains hundreds of thousands of distinct CDR3 sequences; only one count was recorded for approximately 24% of them. The biggest ten clones account for under 2.5% of the sample. This specimen comes from a study of response to subunit inactivated influenza vaccine (dated by TCRdb to 2017 to 2018). For the study in its entirety: Deep quantitative T cell receptor repertoire profiling was used in the study to track responses to a trivalent subunit inactivated influenza vaccine.

General conclusions and limits of the study: The authors proposed that each seasonal influenza vaccination may bring in only a limited number of new T cells.

Its CDR3 holds 17 amino acids, cysteine through phenylalanine. Only the CDR3 portion is preserved as DNA: 51 bases, with reading frame beginning at the first base. The clonotype originates from a man aged 50-59 years who received an inactivated influenza vaccine. Donor details come from another sample of the same person, matched by shared clones. Sequencing was performed on CD4+ T cells sorted from PBMCs, taken 4 to 6 days after vaccination. This chain joins TRBV1 to TRBJ2-7; the table's D call TRBD2 went unverified against the DNA. TRBV1 is a recognized pseudogene. CDR3 sequence: CTSSHGLAGGENDEQYF. The nucleotides are TGCACCAGCAGCCATGGACTAGCGGGAGGGGAGAATGACGAGCAGTACTTC.